Here is one T cell receptor (beta chain) with its context. The antigen is unknown. This sample is drawn from a study of molecular identifiers for immune sequencing clone quantification. TCRdb re-called the PCR reads with MiXCR, one entry per CDR3 protein. The sample lists more than 250,000 distinct CDR3 sequences, 20% to 25% occurring once. Naive CD8 library inputs spanned 20,000 to 1,000,000 sorted cells and 10%, 30% or 50% RNA. V dropped 4 bases and J dropped 4; count of bases not matched to a gene: 23. This CDR3 is built from 23 residues. CDR1 is LGHNA, CDR2 YSLEER, per germline. Overall study results and limits: Clones exceeding 20 RNA copies carried over 99% of effector molecules but under 1% of naive-cell molecules. Highly expanded clone sizes could end up underestimated if a barcode were shared by identical TCR molecules.

The source of this sequence is a human donor in good health. Some libraries in this study had Jurkat cell RNA spiked in. The sample was naive CD8+ T cells from blood, with Jurkat cell RNA spiked in. Specified subset: FACS-sorted CD8+CD4-CCR7+CD45RA+ naive T cells. The V gene is TRBV4-3, the J gene TRBJ2-3, with 16 bases matching TRBD2. This chain's CDR3 is CASSRGDPGTSGGALYPSDTQYF. DNA for the CDR3: TGCGCCAGCAGCCGAGGCGATCCGGGGACTAGCGGGGGGGCGCTGTACCCCTCAGATACGCAGTATTTT.